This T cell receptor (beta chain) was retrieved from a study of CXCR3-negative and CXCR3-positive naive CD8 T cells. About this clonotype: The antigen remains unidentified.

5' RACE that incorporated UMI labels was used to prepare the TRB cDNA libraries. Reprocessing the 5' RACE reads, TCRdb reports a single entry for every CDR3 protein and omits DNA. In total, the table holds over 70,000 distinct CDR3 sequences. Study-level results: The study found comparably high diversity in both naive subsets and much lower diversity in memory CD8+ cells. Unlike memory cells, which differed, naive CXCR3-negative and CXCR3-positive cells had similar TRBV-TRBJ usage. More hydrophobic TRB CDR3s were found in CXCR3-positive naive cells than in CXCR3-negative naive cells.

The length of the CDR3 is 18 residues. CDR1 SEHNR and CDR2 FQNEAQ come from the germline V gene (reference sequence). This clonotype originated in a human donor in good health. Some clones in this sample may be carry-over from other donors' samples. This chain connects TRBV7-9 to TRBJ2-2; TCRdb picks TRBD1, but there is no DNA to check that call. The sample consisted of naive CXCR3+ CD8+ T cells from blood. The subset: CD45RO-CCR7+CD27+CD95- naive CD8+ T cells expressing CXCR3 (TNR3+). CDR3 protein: CASSQHRQRIMNTGELFF.